This T cell receptor (beta chain) was profiled in a study of blood T cell repertoires in COVID-19. On the study more broadly: Samples representing acute and convalescent COVID-19 were sourced from the United States, Italy and Spain. Sample material is recorded as cDNA or gDNA derived from T cells, B-cell-depleted T cells, or PBMCs.

Per the original data handling: Amplified reference gene primers provided the basis for estimating nucleated cell counts. Assay used: immunoSEQ multiplex PCR; TCRdb lists only in-frame clones, some missing. V, J and clone size were drawn from that table, and D and trimming were deduced from the DNA. The profile covers around 260,000 clones, with around nine tenths appearing a single time and approximately 2% taken by the ten largest. The CDR3 is made up of 14 amino acids. The germline CDR1 and CDR2 sequences are SQVTM and ANQGSEA. The V and J ends lost 4 bases and 5 bases, in that order; junction bases with no gene match: 7.

The sample consisted of peripheral blood. The source of this sequence is a man aged 25-45 years with active or convalescent COVID-19. This chain links TRBV29-1 with TRBJ2-7; 11 nucleotides align to TRBD1. CDR3 amino acids: CSVVRGQGVDEQYF. The CDR3 region has the DNA TGCAGCGTTGTAAGGGGACAGGGGGTCGACGAGCAGTACTTC.